One sample yielded the 23 T cell receptor beta chains listed below, sequenced in a study of a mutant IDH1 vaccine in newly diagnosed glioma. Time point described: baseline, week 1 (first vaccination visit). Noted treatment: pre-vaccination baseline after standard-of-care therapy. This table comes from immunoSEQ multiplex PCR, and its TCRdb copy is limited to in-frame clones, with some not included. The sample gives 95,000 to 100,000 clones, around 90% of which show up once; around 0.6% is in the top ten. Sequenced here: PBMCs, sampled from a glioma patient treated with radiotherapy, temozolomide or both. These receptors all come from a woman aged 50 to 65 with glioma.

This clone has only a few counts. This chain connects TRBV6-6 to TRBJ2-3; D ambiguous. V was cut by 2 bases and J by 2 bases, with 5 bases left in between. The CDR3 is 13 amino acids. CDR1 is MNHNY and CDR2 is SVGAGI in the germline V gene (reference sequence). CDR3 protein: CASSYADTDTQYF. CDR3 DNA: TGTGCCAGCAGTTACGCGGACACAGATACGCAGTATTTT.

The table lists this clone with a few counts. The gene calls are TRBV9 and TRBJ2-6; D is unclear. The CDR3 length is 10 residues. V was cut by 5 bases and J by 13 bases, with 7 bases left in between. Germline-derived CDR1 and CDR2 are SGDLS and YYNGEE. The CDR3 is CASSLAVLTF. The CDR3 bases are TGTGCCAGCAGTCTGGCAGTCCTGACTTTC.

CDR3 bases: TGTGCCAGCAGTTTATCGACGGGAGCTCAGCCCCAGCATTTT. Protein product: CASSLSTGAQPQHF. This chain links TRBV27 with TRBJ1-5; D call uncertain. The CDR3 sequence is 14 residues long. Per the germline V gene, CDR1 is MNHEY and CDR2 is SMNVEV (reference sequence). Trimming removed 0 bases from V and 6 bases from J, with 9 bases in between.

CDR3 sequence: CASSWGGETQYF. The CDR3 nucleotides are TGTGCCAGCAGCTGGGGGGGGGAGACCCAGTACTTC. This chain joins TRBV5-4 and TRBJ2-5, with 7 bases matching TRBD2. Trimming cost V 3 bases and J 5 bases; bases outside gene matches: 1. The CDR3 runs 12 residues. Per germline, CDR1 SGHNT and CDR2 YYREEE (reference sequence).

The V and J genes are TRBV2 and TRBJ2-1; D call uncertain. Germline assignment: CDR1 SNHLY and CDR2 FYNNEI. The CDR3 extends over 14 amino acids. Trimming shortened V by 7 bases and J by 3 bases, and 13 bases separated the two germline ends. This CDR3 reads CASTGSGLYNEQFF. CDR3 sequence (DNA): TGTGCCAGCACTGGCTCAGGCCTCTACAATGAGCAGTTCTTC.

V and J are TRBV5-5 and TRBJ1-2; D not resolved. This CDR3 region has 14 residues. Trimming cost V 0 bases and J 2 bases, with 8 bases left between them. Germline lookup yields CDR1 SGHKS and CDR2 YYEKEE (reference sequence). CDR3 DNA sequence: TGTGCCAGCAGCTTGGGGCAGAGAAACTATGGCTACACCTTC. The encoded protein is CASSLGQRNYGYTF.

The count of this clone is one. The chain is built from TRBV29-1 and TRBJ1-4; TRBD1 aligns across 7 bases. This CDR3 spans 13 amino acids. Germline V CDR1 and CDR2: SQVTM, ANQGSEA. V lost 6 bases and J lost 8; bases outside the gene matches: 9. This chain's CDR3 is CSVGTGVGEKLFF. In DNA, the CDR3 is TGCAGCGTCGGAACAGGGGTGGGAGAAAAACTGTTTTTT.

This clone was seen a single time. The V call is TRBV2, the J call TRBJ2-1; 7 nucleotides align to TRBD1. This CDR3 is 12 amino acids long. Germline V CDR1 and CDR2: SNHLY, FYNNEI. With V trimmed by 5 bases and J by 10 bases, 5 bases remained unmatched. CDR3 sequence reads: CASSSRRGEQFF. CDR3 in DNA: TGTGCCAGCAGTAGTCGCAGGGGGGAGCAGTTCTTC.

CDR3 loop: CASSPRLAGGTDTQYF. CDR3 sequence (DNA): TGTGCCAGCAGCCCCCGACTAGCGGGAGGCACAGATACGCAGTATTTT. The J gene is TRBJ2-3, the V gene TRBV7-2; 12 bases align to TRBD2. Germline CDR1 SGHTA, CDR2 FQGNSA. Losses at the gene ends were 5 bases for V and 1 base for J; bases not matched to a gene: 4. The CDR3 consists of 16 residues.

The CDR3: CASSRQSESTGELFF. The CDR3 bases are TGCGCCAGCAGTAGACAGTCCGAATCCACCGGGGAGCTGTTTTTT. This chain joins TRBV5-1 and TRBJ2-2; TRBD1 is a possible D gene (5 bases). V lost 5 bases to trimming and J lost 4 bases, with 15 bases between them. The CDR3 loop spans 15 amino acids. CDR1 SGHRS and CDR2 YFSETQ come from the germline V gene.

The genes are TRBV11-2 and TRBJ2-1, with TRBD2 as a possible D gene (5 bases). Deletions cut 7 bases from V and 2 bases from J, with 15 bases between. Per germline, CDR1 SGHAT and CDR2 FQNNGV. The length of the CDR3 is 15 residues. CDR3 in amino acids: CASTKGSGTYNEQFF. The CDR3 DNA is TGTGCCAGCACTAAGGGATCCGGGACCTACAATGAGCAGTTCTTC. Using reference TRBV11-2 and TRBJ2-1 for the parts outside the CDR3, the full variable domain is EAGVAQSPRYKIIEKRQSVAFWCNPISGHATLYWYQQILGQGPKLLIQFQNNGVVDDSQLPKDRFSAERLKGVDSTLKIQPAKLEDSAVYLCASTKGSGTYNEQFFGPGTRLTVL.

This chain joins TRBV30 and TRBJ2-2; D remains ambiguous. The CDR3 is 11 residues long. The germline CDR1 and CDR2 sequences are GTSNPN and SVGIG (reference sequence). V shed 1 base and J shed 8 bases, with 5 bases lying between them. CDR3 protein: CAWSATGELFF. Here the CDR3 DNA reads TGTGCCTGGAGTGCCACGGGGGAGCTGTTTTTT.

This clone was found once. V gene TRBV18 combines with J gene TRBJ2-7, with D perhaps TRBD1 (6 bases). This CDR3 has 15 residues. CDR1 KGHSH and CDR2 LQKENI come from the germline V gene. Deletions cut 5 bases from V and 3 bases from J, with 17 bases between. CDR3 protein: CASSSLSGQSYEQYF. The CDR3 nucleotides read TGTGCCAGCTCATCCCTATCCGGACAGAGCTACGAGCAGTACTTC.

V is TRBV7-8 and J is TRBJ1-3; a weak D match, TRBD1 (5 bases). Per germline, CDR1 SGHVS and CDR2 FQNEAQ. This CDR3 is 16 amino acids long. Trimming shortened V by 2 bases and J by 0 bases, and 11 bases separated the two germline ends. CDR3 protein: CASSLRGLSSGNTIYF. DNA for the CDR3: TGTGCCAGCAGCTTAAGGGGTTTGAGCTCTGGAAACACCATATATTTT.

The gene calls are TRBV6-6 and TRBJ2-5; TRBD1 might be the D (6 bases). V gave up 7 bases and J gave up 1 base, with 16 bases separating them. Germline V gene data show CDR1 as MNHNY and CDR2 as SVGAGI (reference sequence). CDR3 length: 15 residues. The CDR3 DNA is TGTGCCAGCAAGAAACAGGGCGGTCCCCAAGAGACCCAGTACTTC. This translates into CASKKQGGPQETQYF.

This chain connects TRBV13 to TRBJ1-5; no clear D. The CDR3 is 15 amino acids. Trimming took 3 bases from V and 4 from J, leaving 13 bases between them. Germline V lookup: CDR1 PRHDT, CDR2 FYEKMQ (reference sequence). CDR3 sequence reads: CASSFRRENNQPQHF. In DNA form, the CDR3 reads TGTGCCAGCAGCTTTAGGAGAGAAAATAATCAGCCCCAGCATTTT.

V and J are TRBV5-1 and TRBJ2-3, with 8 bases aligning to TRBD2. The CDR3 is 15 amino acids. J was trimmed by 1 base and V by 4 bases; bases with no gene match: 5. Germline loops: CDR1 SGHRS, CDR2 YFSETQ. The CDR3 region has the DNA TGCGCCAGCAGCCAACTAGCGGCGGGCACAGATACGCAGTATTTT. It translates to CASSQLAAGTDTQYF.

The chain links TRBV7-9 to TRBJ2-7; tentative D call: TRBD2 (5 bases). V gave up 5 bases and J gave up 6 bases, with 17 bases separating them. The CDR3 extends over 14 amino acids. Looked up from germline, CDR1 is SEHNR and CDR2 is FQNEAQ (reference sequence). CDR3: CASSRLLAGVEQYF. The CDR3 DNA reads TGTGCCAGCAGCCGCCTTCTGGCCGGGGTCGAGCAGTACTTC. The full variable domain, rest sourced from reference TRBV7-9 and TRBJ2-7, is DTGVSQNPRHKITKRGQNVTFRCDPISEHNRLYWYRQTLGQGPEFLTYFQNEAQLEKSRLLSDRFSAERPKGSFSTLEIQRTEQGDSAMYLCASSRLLAGVEQYFGPGTRLTVT.

The V gene is TRBV12-5, the J gene TRBJ2-7, with 7 bases lining up with TRBD1. CDR3 size: 14 residues. From germline, CDR1 is LGHNT and CDR2 FRNRAP. Trimming cost V 8 bases and J 1 base; bases outside gene matches: 8. The CDR3 here is CASRPGRGSYEQYF. The CDR3 DNA reads TGTGCTAGTCGGCCAGGCAGGGGGTCCTACGAGCAGTACTTC.

This clone was seen more than once but under ten times. The rearrangement joins TRBV27 to TRBJ2-1; D ambiguous. Trimming cost V 2 bases and J 9 bases, with 5 bases left between them. Germline V gene sequence: CDR1 MNHEY, CDR2 SMNVEV (reference sequence). CDR3 size: 11 residues. CDR3 amino acids: CASSLRIEQFF. DNA of the CDR3: TGTGCCAGCAGTTTAAGAATTGAGCAGTTCTTC.

This clone showed up just once. The chain has TRBV7-9 and TRBJ2-3; D is undetermined. Germline assignment: CDR1 SEHNR and CDR2 FQNEAQ (reference sequence). Trimming took 1 base from V and 4 from J, leaving 9 bases between them. The CDR3 extends over 14 amino acids. The CDR3 bases are TGTGCCAGCAGCTTAGGCCCGGAAGCAGATACGCAGTATTTT. Protein sequence: CASSLGPEADTQYF.

The rearrangement links TRBV9 to TRBJ1-5, with 8 bases identical to TRBD1. The V gene end was trimmed by 0 bases and the J gene end by 3 bases; junction bases not matched to a gene: 5. The CDR3 covers 16 residues. Looked up from germline, CDR1 is SGDLS and CDR2 is YYNGEE. The CDR3 region is CASSVGPGGFNQPQHF. DNA of the CDR3: TGTGCCAGCAGCGTAGGGCCAGGGGGCTTCAATCAGCCCCAGCATTTT.

This sequence joins TRBV27 and TRBJ1-1, with 7 bases matching TRBD1. The CDR3 has 15 amino acids. Looked up from germline, CDR1 is MNHEY and CDR2 is SMNVEV (reference sequence). V gave up 5 bases and J gave up 0 bases; unmatched junction bases: 6. CDR3 amino acids: CASSRRQGMNTEAFF. DNA for the CDR3: TGTGCCAGCAGTCGCCGACAGGGTATGAACACTGAAGCTTTCTTT.